This T cell receptor beta chain was captured by sequencing in a study of T cell responses to AZD1222 COVID-19 vaccine. Here immunoSEQ multiplex PCR was the method, and the copy in TCRdb shows in-frame clones only, minus some. The profile shows more than 100,000 clones, roughly 87% of them singletons. With 2 bases clipped from V and 12 bases from J, the junction kept 19 bases outside the gene matches. The CDR3 totals 17 residues. Germline V gene data show CDR1 as LGHDT and CDR2 as YNNKEL (reference sequence). The source is an adult in good health. The specimen was peripheral blood, collected on day 0 of AZD1222 vaccination. This chain uses TRBV3-1 (or the pseudogene TRBV3-2) with TRBJ2-1; 7 nucleotides match TRBD1. CDR3 amino acids: CASSQSGTVGRRRGQFF. In nucleotides, the CDR3 is TGTGCCAGCAGCCAATCCGGGACAGTCGGACGGCGGCGTGGGCAGTTCTTC.